The 21 T cell receptor beta chains in this list originate from one sample, sequenced in a study of T cell changes during pregnancy in multiple sclerosis. Assay: immunoSEQ multiplex PCR; the TCRdb copy retains only in-frame clones and omits some. The sample consists of under 45,000 clones, 90% of them appearing once. The material sequenced was CD8+ T cells from peripheral blood mononuclear cells, taken in the third trimester of pregnancy. Source of these receptors: a female donor with multiple sclerosis, enrolled in a pregnancy study.

The chain uses TRBV4-3 and TRBJ1-1; D possibly corresponds to TRBD1 (5 bases). Germline V CDR1 and CDR2: LGHNA, YSLEER. The CDR3 has 14 residues. The V end was cut by 3 bases, the J end by 1 base, with 9 bases between. The CDR3 reads CASSHSTANTEAFF. In nucleotides, the CDR3 is TGCGCCAGCAGCCACTCGACAGCGAACACTGAAGCTTTCTTT.

The chain combines TRBV4-1 with TRBJ1-2, with 9 nucleotides matching TRBD1. The CDR3 loop spans 14 amino acids. Trimming took 2 bases from V and 7 from J; bases not matched to a gene: 5. Per the germline V gene, CDR1 is MGHRA and CDR2 is YSYEKL. The CDR3 nucleotides read TGCGCCAGCAGCCAAACAGGGGGCAGGGGTGGCTACACCTTC. This translates into CASSQTGGRGGYTF.

The V and J genes are TRBV14 and TRBJ2-7; 9 nucleotides agree with TRBD1. With V trimmed by 4 bases and J by 3 bases, 7 bases remained unmatched. The CDR3 loop spans 15 amino acids. CDR1 and CDR2 from the germline V gene are SGHDN and FVKESK. Here the CDR3 DNA reads TGTGCCAGCAGCCCACCGGGACAGGGTTACTACGAGCAGTACTTC. Translated, it gives CASSPPGQGYYEQYF.

This clone was detected only once. The chain carries TRBV11-2 and TRBJ2-5, with 7 bases matching TRBD2. V trimming: 5 bases; J trimming: 2 bases; junction bases outside the gene matches: 8. CDR1 and CDR2 from the germline V gene are SGHAT and FQNNGV. CDR3 length equals 15 residues. For the CDR3, the DNA is TGTGCCAGCAGCCTTCGGGGGGAGGGGCAAGAGACCCAGTACTTC. Translating gives CASSLRGEGQETQYF. The entire variable domain, with the rest obtained from reference TRBV11-2 and TRBJ2-5, is as follows: EAGVAQSPRYKIIEKRQSVAFWCNPISGHATLYWYQQILGQGPKLLIQFQNNGVVDDSQLPKDRFSAERLKGVDSTLKIQPAKLEDSAVYLCASSLRGEGQETQYFGPGTRLLVL.

This clone showed up just once. The V gene is TRBV13, the J gene TRBJ1-1; 9 nucleotides line up with TRBD1. CDR1 is PRHDT and CDR2 is FYEKMQ in the germline V gene (reference sequence). This CDR3 has 16 residues. The V gene end was trimmed by 3 bases and the J gene end by 4 bases; junction bases not matched to a gene: 9. The CDR3 sequence: CASSLGADRGITEAFF. The CDR3 coding sequence is TGTGCCAGCAGCTTGGGGGCGGACAGGGGTATCACTGAAGCTTTCTTT. Full variable domain (rest looked up from reference TRBV13 and TRBJ1-1): AAGVIQSPRHLIKEKRETATLKCYPIPRHDTVYWYQQGPGQDPQFLISFYEKMQSDKGSIPDRFSAQQFSDYHSELNMSSLELGDSALYFCASSLGADRGITEAFFGQGTRLTVV.

The chain is built from TRBV7-9 and TRBJ2-3, with D tentatively TRBD2 (5 bases). V lost 5 bases to trimming and J lost 4 bases, with 13 bases between them. Per germline, CDR1 SEHNR and CDR2 FQNEAQ (reference sequence). This CDR3 is built from 14 residues. CDR3 DNA sequence: TGTGCCAGCAGCCCTAAAGCTAGCCCAGATACGCAGTATTTT. This encodes CASSPKASPDTQYF.

The V and J genes are TRBV6-5 and TRBJ2-1; 9 bases match TRBD1. Unmatched junction bases numbered 7, after V lost 5 bases and J lost 5 bases. CDR1 MNHEY and CDR2 SVGAGI come from the germline V gene. There are 15 residues in the CDR3. The CDR3 spells CASSTGTGRDNEQFF. The CDR3 coding sequence is TGTGCCAGCAGTACCGGGACAGGGAGGGACAATGAGCAGTTCTTC.

The J gene is TRBJ2-5, the V gene TRBV5-5, with 8 bases fitting TRBD2. There are 15 residues in the CDR3. Trimming cost V 2 bases and J 5 bases; bases outside gene matches: 8. CDR1 is SGHKS, CDR2 YYEKEE, per germline (reference sequence). In DNA form, the CDR3 reads TGTGCCAGCAGCTTACGGGGGGGCTCTTCCGAGACCCAGTACTTC. This encodes CASSLRGGSSETQYF.

This clone was counted a single time. V usage is TRBV27 and J usage is TRBJ2-7; TRBD2 is a possible D gene (6 bases). Looked up from germline, CDR1 is MNHEY and CDR2 is SMNVEV (reference sequence). Trimming removed 5 bases at V and 3 bases at J, with 11 bases between. The CDR3 is 13 residues long. In nucleotides, the CDR3 is TGTGCCAGCAGTGCGGGGAATTTCTACGAGCAGTACTTC. This translates into CASSAGNFYEQYF.

The rearrangement joins TRBV5-1 to TRBJ2-1; the match to TRBD2 covers 9 bases. CDR1 and CDR2 from the germline V gene are SGHRS and YFSETQ. CDR3 length: 18 amino acids. With V trimmed by 3 bases and J by 2 bases, 12 bases remained unmatched. CDR3: CASSYTHSGSYTYNEQFF. The CDR3 DNA follows: TGCGCCAGCAGCTATACCCATAGCGGGAGTTACACCTACAATGAGCAGTTCTTC.

The genes are TRBV5-4 and TRBJ2-7, with 9 positions matching TRBD2. The ends lost 0 bases at V and 2 bases at J; junction bases unmatched: 3. Germline-derived CDR1 and CDR2 are SGHNT and YYREEE (reference sequence). This CDR3 has 15 amino acids. The CDR3 coding sequence is TGTGCCAGCAGCTTGGTTAGCGGGGGAACCTACGAGCAGTACTTC. Translated: CASSLVSGGTYEQYF.

This sequence joins TRBV6-7 and TRBJ2-4; a possible D gene is TRBD2 (5 bases). TRBV6-7 is reported as an ORF; its role is uncertain. The CDR3 has 18 amino acids. Trimming removed 5 bases from V and 0 bases from J, with 20 bases in between. Here the CDR3 DNA reads TGTGCCAGCAGTCCCCCTGTCACCGGGGATAGAGCCAAAAACATTCAGTACTTC. Protein sequence: CASSPPVTGDRAKNIQYF.

The V and J genes are TRBV27 and TRBJ2-5, with a weak D call TRBD1 (5 bases). The length of the CDR3 is 14 residues. From germline, CDR1 is MNHEY and CDR2 SMNVEV (reference sequence). The V and J ends lost 3 bases and 5 bases respectively, with 13 bases between them. CDR3 nucleotides: TGTGCCAGCAGTTTCGGACACCAAGGGGAGACCCAGTACTTC. Translation gives CASSFGHQGETQYF.

The chain recombines TRBV7-8 with TRBJ2-7; no clear D gene. This CDR3 region has 15 residues. CDR1 is SGHVS, CDR2 FQNEAQ, per germline. Trimming shortened V by 3 bases and J by 0 bases, and 12 bases separated the two germline ends. CDR3 bases: TGTGCCAGCAGCTTTGATGCACCGAGCTCCTACGAGCAGTACTTC. This gives the protein CASSFDAPSSYEQYF.

The chain employs TRBV7-9 and TRBJ1-2; D may be TRBD1 (6 bases). Trimming took 5 bases from V and 3 from J, leaving 13 bases between them. Germline V gene sequence: CDR1 SEHNR, CDR2 FQNEAQ (reference sequence). There are 14 residues in the CDR3. In nucleotides, the CDR3 is TGTGCCAGCAGCCCACCGACAGGAGACTATGGCTACACCTTC. Protein sequence: CASSPPTGDYGYTF.

V usage is TRBV27 and J usage is TRBJ2-3; D gene unclear. Germline loops: CDR1 MNHEY, CDR2 SMNVEV (reference sequence). The V end was cut by 3 bases, the J end by 2 bases, with 3 bases between. This CDR3 comprises 12 residues. The chain's CDR3 is CASSFHTDTQYF. The CDR3 DNA is TGTGCCAGCAGTTTCCACACAGATACGCAGTATTTT.

This clone was recorded once. V usage is TRBV2 and J usage is TRBJ2-7, with 10 bases lining up with TRBD2. This CDR3 has 14 residues. From germline, CDR1 is SNHLY and CDR2 FYNNEI. V trimming: 6 bases; J trimming: 2 bases; junction bases outside the gene matches: 4. As DNA, the CDR3 is TGTGCCAGCAGCGGGACTAGCGAAACCTACGAGCAGTACTTC. Residues: CASSGTSETYEQYF.

Here the CDR3 reads CASSTDDREGVYEQYF. Written as DNA, the CDR3 is TGTGCCAGCAGCACCGACGACAGGGAAGGGGTCTACGAGCAGTACTTC. The chain combines TRBV5-4 with TRBJ2-7; 7 bases map to TRBD1. The CDR3 runs to 16 residues. CDR1 and CDR2 (germline): SGHNT, YYREEE (reference sequence). V was pared by 4 bases and J by 3 bases, with 13 bases of the junction left unmatched.

The chain combines TRBV7-9 with TRBJ2-1; tentative D call: TRBD1 (6 bases). The CDR3 totals 15 residues. CDR1 SEHNR and CDR2 FQNEAQ come from the germline V gene (reference sequence). Trimming cost V 1 base and J 2 bases, with 9 bases left between them. The chain's CDR3 is CASSLGTATYNEQFF. In DNA, the CDR3 is TGTGCCAGCAGCTTAGGGACAGCAACCTACAATGAGCAGTTCTTC.

This sequence joins TRBV7-8 and TRBJ2-5; TRBD2 agrees at 7 bases. Germline lookup yields CDR1 SGHVS and CDR2 FQNEAQ. The V segment lost 4 bases and the J segment 0 bases; nucleotides outside the gene matches: 8. The CDR3 is 16 residues long. CDR3 bases: TGTGCCAGCAGCTGGTCGGCTAGCGGATACCAAGAGACCCAGTACTTC. Translation: CASSWSASGYQETQYF.

The V and J genes are TRBV2 and TRBJ2-3; D may be TRBD2 (6 bases). In germline, CDR1 is SNHLY, CDR2 FYNNEI. The V end lost 11 bases, the J end lost 3 bases, and 18 bases lay between the germline ends. The CDR3 runs 14 residues. In DNA, the CDR3 is TGTGCCCGAATCCGGTGGGGGGAGACAGATACGCAGTATTTT. It specifies CARIRWGETDTQYF. The whole variable domain, remainder taken from reference TRBV2 and TRBJ2-3, is EPEVTQTPSHQVTQMGQEVILRCVPISNHLYFYWYRQILGQKVEFLVSFYNNEISEKSEIFDDQFSVERPDGSNFTLKIRSTKLEDSAMYFCARIRWGETDTQYFGPGTRLTVL.